A selection of T cell receptor beta chains follows, all from one sample in a study of cytomegalovirus exposure and HLA in healthy donors. Profiled with immunoSEQ multiplex PCR; TCRdb holds only in-frame clones, not every one. The sample shows under 130,000 clones, approximately 90% of them seen only once. Sequencing was carried out using PBMCs. The origin of the receptors is a woman aged 18-29 years in good health and CMV-seropositive. Both conserved end residues are part of each CDR3. The order of the fields is CDR3 DNA, CDR3 protein, clone size, J gene, V gene, D gene. The D gene is left open where the match is weak. Part of the rows lack a size; the others show once, few, many or a class for expanded clones.

CDR3nt: TGTGCCACCAGCAGAGCCAACGGGAGGGCAGATACGCAGTATTTT
CDR3aa: CATSRANGRADTQYF
abundance: .
j_gene: TRBJ2-3
v_gene: TRBV15
d_gene: TRBD2

CDR3nt: TGTGCCAGCAGTACGGAGGATTACAATGAGCAGTTCTTC
CDR3aa: CASSTEDYNEQFF
abundance: few
j_gene: TRBJ2-1
v_gene: TRBV6-6
d_gene: .

CDR3nt: TGTGCCAGCAGCTTAAATCGGGCTGAAGCTTTCTTT
CDR3aa: CASSLNRAEAFF
abundance: .
j_gene: TRBJ1-1
v_gene: TRBV7-9
d_gene: .

CDR3nt: TGTGCCAGCAGCTTAACACCAAAATATGGCTACACCTTC
CDR3aa: CASSLTPKYGYTF
abundance: .
j_gene: TRBJ1-2
v_gene: TRBV7-2
d_gene: .

CDR3nt: TGTGCCACCACTAAAGGGGACAGGGTATCCGAGCAGTACTTC
CDR3aa: CATTKGDRVSEQYF
abundance: .
j_gene: TRBJ2-7
v_gene: TRBV15
d_gene: TRBD1

CDR3nt: TGTGCCAGCAGCTCCGGGACAGGGGACTATGGCTACACCTTC
CDR3aa: CASSSGTGDYGYTF
abundance: .
j_gene: TRBJ1-2
v_gene: TRBV11-3
d_gene: TRBD1

CDR3nt: TGCAGCGTTGGCGGGCGGAACACTGAAGCTTTCTTT
CDR3aa: CSVGGRNTEAFF
abundance: .
j_gene: TRBJ1-1
v_gene: TRBV29-1
d_gene: .

CDR3nt: TGTGCCAGCAGGGGAGGGCTAGCGGGATCGAACACCGGGGAGCTGTTTTTT
CDR3aa: CASRGGLAGSNTGELFF
abundance: .
j_gene: TRBJ2-2
v_gene: TRBV7-3
d_gene: TRBD2

CDR3nt: TGTGCCAGCAGCCCTAGCGGGAGCTACGAGCAGTACTTC
CDR3aa: CASSPSGSYEQYF
abundance: .
j_gene: TRBJ2-7
v_gene: TRBV14
d_gene: TRBD2

CDR3nt: TGTGCCAGCAGCTTAGTAAAGGCTAGCGGGTCTAGCACAGATACGCAGTATTTT
CDR3aa: CASSLVKASGSSTDTQYF
abundance: .
j_gene: TRBJ2-3
v_gene: TRBV7-6
d_gene: TRBD2

CDR3nt: TGTGCCAGCAGGAGGGGGCTTATGAACGAGCAGTACTTC
CDR3aa: CASRRGLMNEQYF
abundance: .
j_gene: TRBJ2-7
v_gene: TRBV6-1
d_gene: TRBD1

CDR3nt: TGTGCCAGCAGGGATCTAGCGGAACAAGAGACCCAGTACTTC
CDR3aa: CASRDLAEQETQYF
abundance: .
j_gene: TRBJ2-5
v_gene: TRBV7-8
d_gene: TRBD2

CDR3nt: TGCAGCACAGTGAACACTGAAGCTTTCTTT
CDR3aa: CSTVNTEAFF
abundance: once
j_gene: TRBJ1-1
v_gene: TRBV29-1
d_gene: .

CDR3nt: TGTGCCAGTAGTCCGGCCAGCCCAGGAAACTATGGCTACACCTTC
CDR3aa: CASSPASPGNYGYTF
abundance: .
j_gene: TRBJ1-2
v_gene: TRBV19
d_gene: .

CDR3nt: TGTGCCAGTAGTTCAACTCGCAGGGGGCGCGGGGAGACCCAGTACTTC
CDR3aa: CASSSTRRGRGETQYF
abundance: .
j_gene: TRBJ2-5
v_gene: TRBV19
d_gene: TRBD1

CDR3nt: TGTGCCACCAGCAGAGATCGGAGTAACCCACCTTACAATGAGCAGTTCTTC
CDR3aa: CATSRDRSNPPYNEQFF
abundance: .
j_gene: TRBJ2-1
v_gene: TRBV15
d_gene: .

CDR3nt: TGCAGCGCTAGACTAGGTTGGGCAGATACGCAGTATTTT
CDR3aa: CSARLGWADTQYF
abundance: once
j_gene: TRBJ2-3
v_gene: TRBV29-1
d_gene: .

CDR3nt: TGTGCCAGCAGCCCAGAACCGGGACTCCGGAACACCGGGGAGCTGTTTTTT
CDR3aa: CASSPEPGLRNTGELFF
abundance: .
j_gene: TRBJ2-2
v_gene: TRBV5-5
d_gene: .

CDR3nt: TGTGCCAGCAGTCCGGGACTAGATCGCTACGAGCAGTACTTC
CDR3aa: CASSPGLDRYEQYF
abundance: .
j_gene: TRBJ2-7
v_gene: TRBV6-1
d_gene: TRBD2

CDR3nt: TGTGCCAGTACACAGTCAGGCGTCACCGGGGAGCTGTTTTTT
CDR3aa: CASTQSGVTGELFF
abundance: .
j_gene: TRBJ2-2
v_gene: TRBV5-6
d_gene: .

CDR3nt: TGCAGCGTTGAGAGGGCACGCGGGGAGACCCAGTACTTC
CDR3aa: CSVERARGETQYF
abundance: once
j_gene: TRBJ2-5
v_gene: TRBV29-1
d_gene: .

CDR3nt: TGTGCCAGCAGCCCCGGGGTACAGTCCTATCAGCCCCAGCATTTT
CDR3aa: CASSPGVQSYQPQHF
abundance: .
j_gene: TRBJ1-5
v_gene: TRBV2
d_gene: .

CDR3nt: TGTGCCAGCAGCTTAAGTACCAGGGATCGGAACACTGAAGCTTTCTTT
CDR3aa: CASSLSTRDRNTEAFF
abundance: .
j_gene: TRBJ1-1
v_gene: TRBV7-6
d_gene: .

CDR3nt: TGTGCCAGCTCACCAGGGGACAGGGGGCGACGGGAACAGCCCCAGCATTTT
CDR3aa: CASSPGDRGRREQPQHF
abundance: .
j_gene: TRBJ1-5
v_gene: TRBV18
d_gene: TRBD1

CDR3nt: TGTGCCAGTAGTCCTAACGGGGACAGGGGCACCTACGAGCAGTACTTC
CDR3aa: CASSPNGDRGTYEQYF
abundance: .
j_gene: TRBJ2-7
v_gene: TRBV19
d_gene: TRBD1

CDR3nt: TGTGCCAGCAGCCCGGGGGGGCGGGAGATATCAGATACGCAGTATTTT
CDR3aa: CASSPGGREISDTQYF
abundance: .
j_gene: TRBJ2-3
v_gene: TRBV9
d_gene: TRBD2

CDR3nt: TGTGCCAGCCAACTTGCGCGGGTTCGGTATGGCTACACCTTC
CDR3aa: CASQLARVRYGYTF
abundance: .
j_gene: TRBJ1-2
v_gene: TRBV27
d_gene: .

CDR3nt: TGCGCCAGCAGCCAAGATGCCCAGGGCCCCTACGAGCAGTACTTC
CDR3aa: CASSQDAQGPYEQYF
abundance: .
j_gene: TRBJ2-7
v_gene: TRBV4-1
d_gene: .

CDR3nt: TGTGCCAGCAGTGAATTCGGCTACGAGCAGTACTTC
CDR3aa: CASSEFGYEQYF
abundance: .
j_gene: TRBJ2-7
v_gene: TRBV25-1
d_gene: .

CDR3nt: TGTGCCAGCAGCCAGGGACAGGCATTCAATCAGCCCCAGCATTTT
CDR3aa: CASSQGQAFNQPQHF
abundance: .
j_gene: TRBJ1-5
v_gene: TRBV7-6
d_gene: TRBD1

CDR3nt: TGCGCCAGCAGCGCAGAGGGGGCGCCCTACAATGAGCAGTTCTTC
CDR3aa: CASSAEGAPYNEQFF
abundance: many
j_gene: TRBJ2-1
v_gene: TRBV5-1
d_gene: TRBD1

CDR3nt: TGTGCCAGCAGGGCACCTGGGGCCAACGTCCTGACTTTC
CDR3aa: CASRAPGANVLTF
abundance: .
j_gene: TRBJ2-6
v_gene: TRBV11-3
d_gene: .

CDR3nt: TGCGCCAGCAGCTTGGGGCAGGGATTTGAGACCCAGTACTTC
CDR3aa: CASSLGQGFETQYF
abundance: .
j_gene: TRBJ2-5
v_gene: TRBV5-1
d_gene: .

CDR3nt: TGTGCCAGCAGGGGACAGGGGGCGACAGATACGCAGTATTTT
CDR3aa: CASRGQGATDTQYF
abundance: .
j_gene: TRBJ2-3
v_gene: TRBV7-9
d_gene: TRBD1

CDR3nt: TGCGCCAGCAGCCGATTCTGGGGGGTCGAGGAGACCCAGTACTTC
CDR3aa: CASSRFWGVEETQYF
abundance: .
j_gene: TRBJ2-5
v_gene: TRBV4-1
d_gene: .

CDR3nt: TGCAGCGTGATCAGGGGGCCGGAGACCCAGTACTTC
CDR3aa: CSVIRGPETQYF
abundance: .
j_gene: TRBJ2-5
v_gene: TRBV29-1
d_gene: TRBD1

CDR3nt: TGTGCTAGCAGGCCCTTCGGCGGAGGGGAGCAGTACTTC
CDR3aa: CASRPFGGGEQYF
abundance: few
j_gene: TRBJ2-7
v_gene: TRBV7-7
d_gene: .

CDR3nt: TGTGCCAGCAGCGCCCTACAGGGGAGTGAGCAGTTCTTC
CDR3aa: CASSALQGSEQFF
abundance: .
j_gene: TRBJ2-1
v_gene: TRBV7-2
d_gene: TRBD1

CDR3nt: TGTGCCAGCAGAACCAGGGGGACCTACGAGCAGTACTTC
CDR3aa: CASRTRGTYEQYF
abundance: once
j_gene: TRBJ2-7
v_gene: TRBV5-4
d_gene: TRBD1

CDR3nt: TGCAGCGTTGATAAGGACAGGTGGGAGGAGACCCAGTACTTC
CDR3aa: CSVDKDRWEETQYF
abundance: few
j_gene: TRBJ2-5
v_gene: TRBV29-1
d_gene: TRBD1

CDR3nt: TGTGCCAGCAGCCTGGGCCGGGACTCCACCCACGAGCAGTACTTC
CDR3aa: CASSLGRDSTHEQYF
abundance: .
j_gene: TRBJ2-7
v_gene: TRBV9
d_gene: .

CDR3nt: TGTGCCAGCAGTGAGGGCCATAGCAATCAGCCCCAGCATTTT
CDR3aa: CASSEGHSNQPQHF
abundance: few
j_gene: TRBJ1-5
v_gene: TRBV2
d_gene: .

CDR3nt: TGCGCCAGCAGCTTGGCCGGGGAGGGAGATTCACCCCTCCACTTT
CDR3aa: CASSLAGEGDSPLHF
abundance: .
j_gene: TRBJ1-6
v_gene: TRBV5-1
d_gene: .

CDR3nt: TGTGCCAGTCGACAGGGGGCCCTACAGGATCAGCCCCAGCATTTT
CDR3aa: CASRQGALQDQPQHF
abundance: .
j_gene: TRBJ1-5
v_gene: TRBV28
d_gene: TRBD1

CDR3nt: TGTGCCAGCAGCCAAGTGAGAGATGAGCAGTTCTTC
CDR3aa: CASSQVRDEQFF
abundance: .
j_gene: TRBJ2-1
v_gene: TRBV14
d_gene: .

CDR3nt: TGTGCCAGCAGTTTCGGGGGACCTAACTATGGCTACACCTTC
CDR3aa: CASSFGGPNYGYTF
abundance: .
j_gene: TRBJ1-2
v_gene: TRBV28
d_gene: .

CDR3nt: TGTGCCAGCAGCCCCCAGGTTTCCGCGGAAGCTTTCTTT
CDR3aa: CASSPQVSAEAFF
abundance: .
j_gene: TRBJ1-1
v_gene: TRBV7-8
d_gene: .

CDR3nt: TGCGCCAGCAGCTCGACTAGCGGGACGAATGAGCAGTTCTTC
CDR3aa: CASSSTSGTNEQFF
abundance: .
j_gene: TRBJ2-1
v_gene: TRBV5-1
d_gene: TRBD2

CDR3nt: TGTGCCAGCAGTACAGGGACGGGCTATGGCTACACCTTC
CDR3aa: CASSTGTGYGYTF
abundance: .
j_gene: TRBJ1-2
v_gene: TRBV6-1
d_gene: .

CDR3nt: TGTGCCAGCAGCTTAGGTTGGGGGGACACCGGGGAGCTGTTTTTT
CDR3aa: CASSLGWGDTGELFF
abundance: .
j_gene: TRBJ2-2
v_gene: TRBV11-3
d_gene: .

CDR3nt: TGTGCCAGCAGCGTCGGGACTAGCCTACTAACGGGCACCGGGGAGCTGTTTTTT
CDR3aa: CASSVGTSLLTGTGELFF
abundance: .
j_gene: TRBJ2-2
v_gene: TRBV2
d_gene: TRBD2

CDR3nt: TGTGCCAGCAGTTTAACAGATGGCTACACCTTC
CDR3aa: CASSLTDGYTF
abundance: .
j_gene: TRBJ1-2
v_gene: TRBV28
d_gene: .

CDR3nt: TGTGCCAGCAGCTTAGGAAGGACAGGTATGATCTACGAGCAGTACTTC
CDR3aa: CASSLGRTGMIYEQYF
abundance: .
j_gene: TRBJ2-7
v_gene: TRBV7-8
d_gene: TRBD1

CDR3nt: TGTGCCAGCAGTCCAATCCCAGGTAACACTGAAGCTTTCTTT
CDR3aa: CASSPIPGNTEAFF
abundance: .
j_gene: TRBJ1-1
v_gene: TRBV6-1
d_gene: .

CDR3nt: TGTGCCAGTGCCACCGGGACAGGGGGCTATGAAAAACTGTTTTTT
CDR3aa: CASATGTGGYEKLFF
abundance: .
j_gene: TRBJ1-4
v_gene: TRBV19
d_gene: TRBD1